These 3 T cell receptor beta chains originate from one sample sequenced in a study of blood T cell repertoires in COVID-19. Measured with immunoSEQ multiplex PCR; TCRdb has only the in-frame clones, and not every one. The data show 250,000 or so clones, 88% seen once. The sequenced sample consisted of peripheral blood. The source is a woman aged 25 to 45 with acute or convalescent COVID-19.

V is TRBV9 and J is TRBJ2-1, with unresolved D. The CDR3 contains 12 residues. Germline CDR1 is SGDLS and CDR2 is YYNGEE. Trimming cost V 3 bases and J 5 bases, with 6 bases left between them. The CDR3 is CASSERHNEQFF. In nucleotides, the CDR3 is TGTGCCAGCAGCGAGAGGCACAATGAGCAGTTCTTC.

This clone has only one observation. This chain connects TRBV6-6 to TRBJ1-5; TRBD1 matches at 7 bases. J lost 3 bases, V lost 0 bases, and 5 bases had no gene match. The CDR3 extends over 16 amino acids. Germline-derived CDR1 and CDR2 are MNHNY and SVGAGI (reference sequence). CDR3 sequence reads: CASSYSMGQSNQPQHF. The CDR3, as DNA: TGTGCCAGCAGTTACTCTATGGGACAGTCCAATCAGCCCCAGCATTTT.

The chain combines TRBV9 with TRBJ2-7; D might be TRBD2 (6 bases). The V and J ends lost 4 bases and 5 bases respectively, with 31 bases between them. CDR1 and CDR2 (germline): SGDLS, YYNGEE. The CDR3 has 19 amino acids. Written as DNA, the CDR3 is TGTGCCAGCAGCTTCACCCCCCCCGGTTGGGTGGCTAGCGCCCACGAGCAGTACTTC. Translated: CASSFTPPGWVASAHEQYF.